The 11 T cell receptor beta chains listed next were all sequenced from one sample in a study of regulatory T cells in long-lasting Graves disease. Time point reported: persistent/refractory GD, antithyroid drugs over 5 years with positive TRAb. RNA isolated from PBMCs was used to make the TCR library. iRepertoire HTBI primers and Arm-PCR of CDR3 regions built TCR beta libraries. Each CDR3 protein is one row after TCRdb ran MiXCR on the multiplex PCR reads. The repertoire includes about 340,000 distinct CDR3 sequences, around a fifth of them detected once, and 29% sits in the top ten. The starting material was peripheral blood mononuclear cells (PBMCs), obtained when the disease was refractory, from a patient treated with antithyroid drugs. The receptors were sampled from a female donor with Graves disease.

The chain joins TRBV15 to TRBJ2-7, with D uncertain. The germline gives CDR1 LNHNV, CDR2 YYDKDF (reference sequence). The CDR3 runs to 14 residues. Trimming took off 2 bases at V and 2 bases at J, with 10 bases between the two ends. CDR3 in DNA: TGTGCCACCAGCAGATATCCCTCTACCTACGAGCAGTACTTC. Its protein is CATSRYPSTYEQYF.

This clonotype was detected only a few times. V is TRBV4-1 and J is TRBJ1-5, with a tentative D call TRBD1 (6 bases). Between the trimmed V and J ends, which lost 8 bases and 6 bases, there was a span of 14 bases. The CDR3 runs 13 residues. Germline CDR1 and CDR2: MGHRA and YSYEKL. The CDR3: CASAKGGGQPQHF. CDR3 in DNA: TGCGCCAGCGCGAAAGGGGGTGGTCAGCCCCAGCATTTT.

This clonotype was recorded a few times. The chain recombines TRBV4-3 with TRBJ1-2, with no clear D. The CDR3 totals 15 residues. CDR1 LGHNA and CDR2 YSLEER come from the germline V gene. Trimming removed 0 bases at V and 2 bases at J, with 10 bases between. The CDR3: CASSQDGRGNYGYTF. The CDR3 DNA reads as TGCGCCAGCAGCCAAGATGGCAGAGGGAACTATGGCTACACCTTC.

This sequence joins TRBV18 and TRBJ1-1; D unresolved. The CDR3 is made up of 15 amino acids. Germline CDR1 reads KGHSH; CDR2 reads LQKENI. Trimming cost V 0 bases and J 2 bases, with 10 bases left between them. The CDR3 reads CASSPPTGINTEAFF. CDR3 coding DNA: TGTGCCAGCTCACCACCCACTGGGATAAACACTGAAGCTTTCTTT.

This clonotype was counted at least ten times. The chain has TRBV29-1 and TRBJ1-2; D perhaps matches TRBD1 (6 bases). Trimming pared 4 bases from V and 3 bases from J, leaving 15 bases between. CDR1 is SQVTM and CDR2 is ANQGSEA in the germline V gene. The CDR3 totals 14 residues. The CDR3 protein is CSVGPGGGHYGYTF. The CDR3 DNA is TGCAGCGTTGGCCCCGGGGGGGGCCACTATGGCTACACCTTC.

This clonotype showed up many times. The chain joins TRBV30 to TRBJ2-7, with D unclear. Germline V lookup: CDR1 GTSNPN, CDR2 SVGIG (reference sequence). Trimming took 0 bases from V and 7 from J, leaving 7 bases between them. This CDR3 region has 11 residues. The chain's CDR3 is CAWSVAGEQYF. The CDR3 DNA follows: TGTGCCTGGAGTGTTGCCGGAGAGCAGTACTTC. The full variable domain, rest sourced from reference TRBV30 and TRBJ2-7, is SQTIHQWPATLVQPVGSPLSLECTVEGTSNPNLYWYRQAAGRGLQLLFYSVGIGQISSEVPQNLSASRPQDRQFILSSKKLLLSDSGFYLCAWSVAGEQYFGPGTRLTVT.

The table lists this clonotype with many counts. The chain joins TRBV3-1 to TRBJ2-4; the D call may be TRBD1 or TRBD2 (5 bases each). This CDR3 has 14 amino acids. Germline CDR1 is LGHDT and CDR2 is YNNKEL (reference sequence). V dropped 1 base and J dropped 4 bases, with 8 bases sitting between them. The CDR3 is CASSQVGEKNIQYF. DNA of the CDR3: TGTGCCAGCAGCCAAGTAGGGGAGAAAAACATTCAGTACTTC.

V is TRBV6-1 and J is TRBJ1-5; D not resolved. Germline CDR1 reads MNHNS; CDR2 reads SASEGT. The CDR3 runs 13 residues. Trimming cost V 2 bases and J 4 bases, with 6 bases left between them. The CDR3 here is CASSEMGNQPQHF. The CDR3 bases are TGTGCCAGCAGTGAAATGGGGAATCAGCCCCAGCATTTT.

The table lists this clonotype with many counts. The chain carries TRBV27 and TRBJ2-7; possible D gene TRBD2, 5 bases. V lost 5 bases to trimming and J lost 2 bases, with 13 bases between them. Germline loops: CDR1 MNHEY, CDR2 SMNVEV (reference sequence). The CDR3 consists of 14 residues. CDR3 sequence (DNA): TGTGCCAGCAGTCACCGGGAATCGGCCTACGAGCAGTACTTC. The encoded protein is CASSHRESAYEQYF.

This clonotype was detected only a few times. The chain links TRBV2 to TRBJ2-1; 12 bases agree with TRBD2. The V gene's germline CDR1 is SNHLY and CDR2 FYNNEI. Trimming cost V 6 bases and J 2 bases; bases outside gene matches: 8. CDR3 length: 17 amino acids. In DNA, the CDR3 is TGTGCCAGCAGGTCTTTGACTAGCGGGAGTACCTACAATGAGCAGTTCTTC. It translates to CASRSLTSGSTYNEQFF. The variable domain in full, with the rest retrieved from reference TRBV2 and TRBJ2-1, is EPEVTQTPSHQVTQMGQEVILRCVPISNHLYFYWYRQILGQKVEFLVSFYNNEISEKSEIFDDQFSVERPDGSNFTLKIRSTKLEDSAMYFCASRSLTSGSTYNEQFFGPGTRLTVL.

This chain links TRBV3-1 with TRBJ1-2; D may be TRBD1 (6 bases). Germline values: CDR1 LGHDT, CDR2 YNNKEL (reference sequence). V dropped 1 base and J dropped 0 bases, with 9 bases sitting between them. This CDR3 is 15 amino acids long. CDR3 loop: CASSQGTVANYGYTF. The CDR3, as DNA: TGTGCCAGCAGCCAAGGGACAGTAGCTAACTATGGCTACACCTTC.